This T cell receptor (beta chain) comes out of a study of T-cell reconstitution after alpha-beta-depleted transplantation in children. Findings and caveats of the study: Reported findings indicate that, about two months after transplant, alpha-beta T cells came from several hundred expanded clones, which were derived from non-depleted graft cells. Newly produced T cells mostly accounted for T-cell counts and diversity one year post-transplant. At day 60, the high TCRbeta diversity found in some patients originated from recipient T cells and thymic progenitors that had survived.

This clonotype was counted many times. Its antigen is currently unknown. This CDR3 is built from 17 residues. The ends lost 4 bases at V and 0 bases at J; junction bases unmatched: 9. Germline V gene data show CDR1 as MGHRA and CDR2 as YSYEKL. It was with unique molecular identifiers that the TCRbeta library was prepared. From the PCR reads, TCRdb called clonotypes with MiXCR, one entry per CDR3 protein. The sample has approximately 980,000 distinct CDR3 sequences; about 26% are singletons. Specimen: PBMCs, mostly from graft donor cells, collected 360 days after TCRalphabeta/CD19-depleted stem cell transplant. V usage is TRBV4-1 and J usage is TRBJ1-1, with 9 bases that match TRBD1. The receptor comes from a boy under two years old who had a stem cell transplant for SCID, so the T cells may come from the graft donor. CDR3 amino acids: CASSLWGDRAMNTEAFF. The CDR3 DNA reads as TGCGCCAGCAGCCTCTGGGGGGACAGGGCTATGAACACTGAAGCTTTCTTT.